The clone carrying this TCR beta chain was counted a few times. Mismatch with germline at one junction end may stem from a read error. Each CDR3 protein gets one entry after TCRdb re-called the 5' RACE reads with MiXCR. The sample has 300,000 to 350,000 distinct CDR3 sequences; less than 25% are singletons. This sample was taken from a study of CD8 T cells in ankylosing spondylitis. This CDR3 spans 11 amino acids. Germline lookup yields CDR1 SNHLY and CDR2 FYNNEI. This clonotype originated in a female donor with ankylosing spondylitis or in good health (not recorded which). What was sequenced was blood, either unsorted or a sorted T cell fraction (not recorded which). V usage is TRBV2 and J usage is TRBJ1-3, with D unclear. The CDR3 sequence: CASSHGDTIYF. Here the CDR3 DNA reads TGTGCCAGCAGTCATGGAGACACCATATATTTT.